This T cell receptor beta chain was captured by sequencing in a study of blood T cell repertoires in COVID-19. Method: immunoSEQ multiplex PCR; TCRdb's copy keeps in-frame clones and lacks some. Among more than 300,000 clones, about 86% were seen once, and the ten largest hold 1% to 1.5%. There are 13 residues in the CDR3. Germline assignment: CDR1 SNHLY and CDR2 FYNNEI. Trimming took 8 bases from V and 5 from J; bases not matched to a gene: 7. Input material: peripheral blood. The genes are TRBV2 and TRBJ1-2, with 8 nucleotides matching TRBD1. The clonotype originates from a woman aged 50 to 60 with acute or convalescent COVID-19. The CDR3 loop reads CASGDRGLYGYTF. The CDR3 DNA is TGTGCCAGCGGAGACAGGGGTCTTTATGGCTACACCTTC.